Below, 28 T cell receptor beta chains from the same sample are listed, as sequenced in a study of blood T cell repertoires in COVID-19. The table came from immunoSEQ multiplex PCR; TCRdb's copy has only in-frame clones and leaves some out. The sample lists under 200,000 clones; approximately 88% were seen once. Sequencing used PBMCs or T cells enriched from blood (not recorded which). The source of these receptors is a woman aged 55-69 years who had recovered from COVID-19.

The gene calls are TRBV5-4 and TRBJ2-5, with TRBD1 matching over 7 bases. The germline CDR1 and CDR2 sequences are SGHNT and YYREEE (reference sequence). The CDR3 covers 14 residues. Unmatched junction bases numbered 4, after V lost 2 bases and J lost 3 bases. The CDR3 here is CASSLQGSEETQYF. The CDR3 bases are TGTGCCAGCAGCTTACAGGGGAGCGAAGAGACCCAGTACTTC.

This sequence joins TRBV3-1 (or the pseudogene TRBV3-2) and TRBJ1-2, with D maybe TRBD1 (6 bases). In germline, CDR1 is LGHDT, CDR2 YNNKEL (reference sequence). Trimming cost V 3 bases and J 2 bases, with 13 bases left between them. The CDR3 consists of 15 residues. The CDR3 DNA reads TGTGCCAGCAGCCACGGTAGGGGACAAAACTATGGCTACACCTTC. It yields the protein CASSHGRGQNYGYTF.

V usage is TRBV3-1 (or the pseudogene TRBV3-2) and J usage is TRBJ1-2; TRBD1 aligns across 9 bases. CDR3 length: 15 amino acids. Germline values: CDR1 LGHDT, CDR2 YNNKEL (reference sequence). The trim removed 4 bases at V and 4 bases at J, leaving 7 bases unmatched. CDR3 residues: CASSRIDRGIYGYTF. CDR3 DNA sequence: TGTGCCAGCAGCCGAATCGACAGGGGGATCTATGGCTACACCTTC.

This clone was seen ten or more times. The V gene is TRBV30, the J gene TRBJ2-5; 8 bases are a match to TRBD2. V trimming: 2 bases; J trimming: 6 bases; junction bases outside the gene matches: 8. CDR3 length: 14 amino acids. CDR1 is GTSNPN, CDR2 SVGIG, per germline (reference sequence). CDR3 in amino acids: CAWSRSGAIKTQYF. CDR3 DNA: TGTGCCTGGAGTCGTAGCGGGGCGATTAAGACCCAGTACTTC.

The CDR3 spells CASSPGGGMFGYTF. For the CDR3, the DNA is TGCGCCAGCAGCCCCGGGGGGGGCATGTTTGGCTACACCTTC. The chain uses TRBV5-1 and TRBJ1-2; a possible D gene is TRBD1 (6 bases). Germline V lookup: CDR1 SGHRS, CDR2 YFSETQ. CDR3 length: 14 amino acids. The ends were cut back, 4 bases at V and 7 bases at J, with 17 bases in the middle.

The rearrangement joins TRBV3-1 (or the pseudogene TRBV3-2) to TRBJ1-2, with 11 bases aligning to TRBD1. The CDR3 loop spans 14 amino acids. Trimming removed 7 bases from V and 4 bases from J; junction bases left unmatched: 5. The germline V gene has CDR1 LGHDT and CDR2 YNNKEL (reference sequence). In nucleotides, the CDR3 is TGTGCCAGCAAAGGACAGGGGGCGGGCTATGGCTACACCTTC. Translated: CASKGQGAGYGYTF.

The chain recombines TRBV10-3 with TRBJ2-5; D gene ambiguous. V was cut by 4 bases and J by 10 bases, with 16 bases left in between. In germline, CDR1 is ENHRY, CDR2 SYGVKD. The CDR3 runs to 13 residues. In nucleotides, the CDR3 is TGTGCCATCAGTGGGCCGACTGCGAGTCGCCAGTACTTC. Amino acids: CAISGPTASRQYF.

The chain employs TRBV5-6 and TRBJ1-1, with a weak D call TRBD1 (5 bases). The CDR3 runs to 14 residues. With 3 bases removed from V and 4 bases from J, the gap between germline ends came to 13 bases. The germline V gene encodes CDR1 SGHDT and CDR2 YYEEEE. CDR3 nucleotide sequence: TGTGCCAGCAGCTCACTACAGGTACTCACTGAAGCTTTCTTT. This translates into CASSSLQVLTEAFF.

As DNA, the CDR3 is TGTGCCACCAGTGTTTCCAGGGGGGTAGGGCTCGGAGAGACCCAGTACTTC. This gives the protein CATSVSRGVGLGETQYF. The V gene is TRBV24-1, the J gene TRBJ2-5, with D maybe TRBD1 (7 bases). The V gene's germline CDR1 is KGHDR and CDR2 SFDVKD. V was trimmed by 5 bases and J by 4 bases, leaving 22 bases between them. The CDR3 is 17 residues long.

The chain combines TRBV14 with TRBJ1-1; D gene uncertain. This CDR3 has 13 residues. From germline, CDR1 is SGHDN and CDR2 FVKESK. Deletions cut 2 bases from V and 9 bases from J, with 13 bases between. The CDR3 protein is CASSQRSRSQAFF. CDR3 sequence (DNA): TGTGCCAGCAGCCAACGCAGTCGTTCGCAAGCTTTCTTT.

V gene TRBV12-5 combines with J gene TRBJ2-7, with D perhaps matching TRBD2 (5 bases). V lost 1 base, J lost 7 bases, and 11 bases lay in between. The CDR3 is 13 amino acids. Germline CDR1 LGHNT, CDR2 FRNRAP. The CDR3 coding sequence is TGTGCTAGTGGTTTGGCCATCACGGGAGAGCAGTACTTC. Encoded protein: CASGLAITGEQYF. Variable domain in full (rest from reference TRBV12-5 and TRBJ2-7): DARVTQTPRHKVTEMGQEVTMRCQPILGHNTVFWYRQTMMQGLELLAYFRNRAPLDDSGMPKDRFSAEMPDATLATLKIQPSEPRDSAVYFCASGLAITGEQYFGPGTRLTVT.

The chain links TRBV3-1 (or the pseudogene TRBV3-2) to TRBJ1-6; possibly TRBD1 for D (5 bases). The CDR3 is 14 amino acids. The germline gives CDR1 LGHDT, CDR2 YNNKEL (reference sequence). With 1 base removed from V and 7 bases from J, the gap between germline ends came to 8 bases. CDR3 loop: CASSQAGRNSPLHF. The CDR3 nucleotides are TGTGCCAGCAGCCAAGCAGGGAGGAATTCACCCCTCCACTTT.

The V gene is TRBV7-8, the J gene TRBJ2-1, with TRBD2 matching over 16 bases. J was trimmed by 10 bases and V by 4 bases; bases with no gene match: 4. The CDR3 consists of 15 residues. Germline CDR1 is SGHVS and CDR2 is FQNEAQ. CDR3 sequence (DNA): TGTGCCAGCAGCTCGGGACTAGCGGGAGGGTGGGAGCAGTTCTTC. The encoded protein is CASSSGLAGGWEQFF.

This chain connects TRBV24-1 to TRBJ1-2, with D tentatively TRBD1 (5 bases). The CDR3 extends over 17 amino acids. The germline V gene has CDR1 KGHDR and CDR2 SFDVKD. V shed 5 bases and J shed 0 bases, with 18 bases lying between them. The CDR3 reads CATSALGQTDSNYGYTF. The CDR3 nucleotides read TGTGCCACCAGTGCCTTGGGGCAGACCGATTCTAACTATGGCTACACCTTC.

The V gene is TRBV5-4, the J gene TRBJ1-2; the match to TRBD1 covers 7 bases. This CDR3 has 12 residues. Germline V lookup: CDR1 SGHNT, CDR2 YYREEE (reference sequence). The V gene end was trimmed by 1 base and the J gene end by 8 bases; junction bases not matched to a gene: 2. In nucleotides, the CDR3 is TGTGCCAGCAGCTTGACAGGGGAGGGCTACACCTTC. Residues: CASSLTGEGYTF. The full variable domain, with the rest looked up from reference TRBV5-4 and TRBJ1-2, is ETGVTQSPTHLIKTRGQQVTLRCSSQSGHNTVSWYQQALGQGPQFIFQYYREEENGRGNFPPRFSGLQFPNYSSELNVNALELDDSALYLCASSLTGEGYTFGSGTRLTVV.

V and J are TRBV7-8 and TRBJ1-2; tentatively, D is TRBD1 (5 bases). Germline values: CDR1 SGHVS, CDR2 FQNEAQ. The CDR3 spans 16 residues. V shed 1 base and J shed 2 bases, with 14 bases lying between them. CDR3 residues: CASSLVSGVENYGYTF. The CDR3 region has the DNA TGTGCCAGCAGCTTAGTGTCGGGGGTAGAGAACTATGGCTACACCTTC.

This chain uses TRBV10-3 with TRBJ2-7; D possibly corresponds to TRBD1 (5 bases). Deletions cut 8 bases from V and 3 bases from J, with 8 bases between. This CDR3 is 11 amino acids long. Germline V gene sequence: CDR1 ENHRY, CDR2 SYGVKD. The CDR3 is CAIGRDYEQYF. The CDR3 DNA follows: TGTGCCATCGGCAGGGACTACGAGCAGTACTTC.

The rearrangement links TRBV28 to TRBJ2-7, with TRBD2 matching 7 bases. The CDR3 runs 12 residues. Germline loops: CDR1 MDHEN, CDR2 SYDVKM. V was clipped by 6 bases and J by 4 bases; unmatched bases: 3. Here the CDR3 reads CASRMGGYEQYF. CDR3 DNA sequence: TGTGCCAGCAGAATGGGGGGGTACGAGCAGTACTTC.

The CDR3 spells CASSPWRGRWNKGNTIYF. CDR3 DNA sequence: TGTGCCAGCTCCCCCTGGCGGGGGCGGTGGAATAAGGGAAACACCATATATTTT. The V and J genes are TRBV6-4 and TRBJ1-3, with D maybe TRBD1 (6 bases). In germline, CDR1 is MRHNA, CDR2 SNTAGT. The CDR3 totals 18 residues. V was shortened by 8 bases and J by 4 bases, with 27 bases between the two germline ends.

The CDR3 spells CASSPRGRGNTEAFF. The CDR3 DNA is TGTGCCAGCAGCCCCCGCGGCAGGGGGAACACTGAAGCTTTCTTT. This chain links TRBV7-9 with TRBJ1-1, with a tentative D call TRBD1 (6 bases). The V and J ends lost 5 bases and 1 base respectively, with 14 bases between them. The germline gives CDR1 SEHNR, CDR2 FQNEAQ (reference sequence). The CDR3 consists of 15 residues.

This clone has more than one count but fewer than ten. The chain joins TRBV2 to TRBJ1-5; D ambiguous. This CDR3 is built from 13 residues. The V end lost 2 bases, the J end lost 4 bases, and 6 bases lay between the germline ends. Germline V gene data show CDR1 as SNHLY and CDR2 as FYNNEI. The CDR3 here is CASSERRNQPQHF. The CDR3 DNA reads TGTGCCAGCAGTGAAAGGCGGAATCAGCCCCAGCATTTT.

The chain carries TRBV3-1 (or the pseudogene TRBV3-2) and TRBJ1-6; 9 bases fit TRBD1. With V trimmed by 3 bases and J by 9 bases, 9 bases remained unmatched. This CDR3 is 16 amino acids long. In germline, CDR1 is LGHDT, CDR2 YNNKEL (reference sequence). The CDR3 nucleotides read TGTGCCAGCAGCCATTCCTCCGGGACAGGGATTTCACCCCTCCACTTT. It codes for CASSHSSGTGISPLHF.

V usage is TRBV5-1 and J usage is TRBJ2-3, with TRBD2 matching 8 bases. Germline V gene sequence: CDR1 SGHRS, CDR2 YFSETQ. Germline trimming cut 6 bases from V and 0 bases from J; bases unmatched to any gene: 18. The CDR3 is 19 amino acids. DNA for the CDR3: TGCGCCAGCACCCCTTTGGGGCGGGGGGTCGGCGTTAGCACAGATACGCAGTATTTT. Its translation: CASTPLGRGVGVSTDTQYF.

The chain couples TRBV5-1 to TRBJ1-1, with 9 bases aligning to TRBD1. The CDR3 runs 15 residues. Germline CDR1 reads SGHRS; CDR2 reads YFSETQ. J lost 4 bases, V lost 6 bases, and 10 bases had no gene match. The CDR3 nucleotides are TGCGCCAGCAACCCAATGGGACAGGGTGGCACTGAAGCTTTCTTT. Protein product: CASNPMGQGGTEAFF.

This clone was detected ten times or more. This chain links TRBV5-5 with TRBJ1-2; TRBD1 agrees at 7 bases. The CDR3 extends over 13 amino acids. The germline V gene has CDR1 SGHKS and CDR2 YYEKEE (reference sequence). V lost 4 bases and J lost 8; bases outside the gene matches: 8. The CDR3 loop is CASSPGTEEGYTF. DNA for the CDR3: TGTGCCAGCAGCCCCGGGACAGAGGAGGGCTACACCTTC.

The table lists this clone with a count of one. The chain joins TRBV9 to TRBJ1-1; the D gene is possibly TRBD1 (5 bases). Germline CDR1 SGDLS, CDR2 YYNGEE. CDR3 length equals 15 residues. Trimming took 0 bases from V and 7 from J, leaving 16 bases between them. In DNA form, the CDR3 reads TGTGCCAGCAGCGTAGAGGAGGGGAGTTATGGTGAAGCTTTCTTT. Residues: CASSVEEGSYGEAFF.

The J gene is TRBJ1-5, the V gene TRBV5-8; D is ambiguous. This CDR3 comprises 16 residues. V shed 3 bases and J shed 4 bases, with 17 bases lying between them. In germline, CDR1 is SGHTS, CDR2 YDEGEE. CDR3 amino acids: CASSSSGRPPNQPQHF. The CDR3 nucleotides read TGTGCCAGCAGCTCTAGCGGCAGGCCGCCGAATCAGCCCCAGCATTTT. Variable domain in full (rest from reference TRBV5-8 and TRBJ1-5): EAGVTQSPTHLIKTRGQQATLRCSPISGHTSVYWYQQALGLGLQFLLWYDEGEERNRGNFPPRFSGRQFPNYSSELNVNALELEDSALYLCASSSSGRPPNQPQHFGDGTRLSIL.

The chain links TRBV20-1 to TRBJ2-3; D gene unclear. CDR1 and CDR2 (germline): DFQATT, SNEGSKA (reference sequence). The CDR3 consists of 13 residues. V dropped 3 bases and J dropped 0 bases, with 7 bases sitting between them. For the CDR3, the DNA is TGCAGTGCTAGTACATCTAGCACAGATACGCAGTATTTT. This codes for CSASTSSTDTQYF.